The clone carrying this T cell receptor beta chain appeared many times. Antigen specificity is unknown. Looked up from germline, CDR1 is DFQATT and CDR2 is SNEGSKA (reference sequence). The ends were cut back, 0 bases at V and 8 bases at J, with 11 bases in the middle. The CDR3 sequence is 13 residues long. Libraries of TCR beta came from iRepertoire HTBI primers plus Arm-PCR of CDR3 regions. MiXCR, run by TCRdb on the multiplex PCR reads, gives a single entry per CDR3 protein. This table has a few hundred thousand distinct CDR3 sequences, 18% appearing once. The data were obtained in a study of regulatory T cells in long-lasting Graves disease. Time point described: newly diagnosed GD, antithyroid drugs for less than 3 months. Extracted RNA from PBMCs served as the source of the TCR library. General observations from the study: Whereas around 970 public clonotypes were shared by new patients, persistent patients shared more, at roughly 2,500.

This sample was shared with a second study, whose subject was T cells in Graves' hyperthyroidism and ophthalmopathy.

This chain links TRBV20-1 with TRBJ2-1, with D perhaps TRBD2 (5 bases). The sequence was obtained from a woman in her twenties or thirties with Graves disease. Material: peripheral blood mononuclear cells (PBMCs), obtained at new diagnosis, from a patient treated with antithyroid drugs. The DNA for the CDR3 is TGCAGTGCTAGAGATACGGGGTGGGATGAGCAGTTCTTC. This sequence encodes CSARDTGWDEQFF.